This T cell receptor (beta chain) was profiled in a study of T cells in Graves' hyperthyroidism and ophthalmopathy. Study results and limitations: Most thyroid clonotypes with frequency above 0.001 were detected in blood.

V lost 0 bases, J lost 2 bases, and 12 bases stayed unmatched. The CDR3 totals 19 residues. In germline, CDR1 is MNHEY, CDR2 SVGAGI. RNA transcripts were the template for amplifying TCR beta CDR3 regions. HTBI primers drove first-round RT-PCR of the TCR CDR3. TCRdb used MiXCR to reprocess the multiplex PCR reads, holding one entry per CDR3 protein. The sample has fewer than 450,000 distinct CDR3 sequences; about a sixth are singletons. Orbital computed tomography and thyroid ultrasound, together with serum TRAb and thyroxine and clinical symptoms, were used for diagnoses. Blood was drawn at first hyperthyroidism diagnosis, before any ophthalmopathy symptoms. Extraction of PBMCs used about 9.2 ml of fresh peripheral blood. This clonotype was seen ten or more times. The antigen remains unidentified.

The chain combines TRBV6-5 with TRBJ2-5, with 10 bases identical to TRBD2. This TCR was recovered from a woman in her 30s with Graves' hyperthyroidism that later progressed to Graves' ophthalmopathy. The source material was blood. The CDR3 sequence: CASSYSLQREGRGQETQYF. In nucleotides, the CDR3 is TGTGCCAGCAGTTACTCCTTGCAGCGGGAGGGCCGGGGGCAAGAGACCCAGTACTTC.